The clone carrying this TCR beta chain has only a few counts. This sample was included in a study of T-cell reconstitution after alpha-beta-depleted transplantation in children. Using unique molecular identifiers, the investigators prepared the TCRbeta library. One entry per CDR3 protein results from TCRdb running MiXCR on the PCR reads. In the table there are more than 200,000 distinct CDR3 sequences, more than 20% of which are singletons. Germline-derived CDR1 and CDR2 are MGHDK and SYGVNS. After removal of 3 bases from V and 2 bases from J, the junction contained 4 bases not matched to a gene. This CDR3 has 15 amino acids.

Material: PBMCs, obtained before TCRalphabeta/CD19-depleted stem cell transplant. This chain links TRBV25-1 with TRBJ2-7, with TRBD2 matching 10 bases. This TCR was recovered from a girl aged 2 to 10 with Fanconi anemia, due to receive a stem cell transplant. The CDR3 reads CASSDVGLAPYEQYF. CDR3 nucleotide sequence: TGTGCCAGCAGTGATGTGGGACTAGCGCCCTACGAGCAGTACTTC.